Below, 22 T cell receptor beta chains from the same sample are listed, as sequenced in a study of shared clonotypes between healthy human individuals. Using immunoSEQ multiplex PCR, the repertoire was profiled, and TCRdb retains in-frame clones only, with some absent. The table shows a few hundred thousand clones, with around 80% occurring only once. The sample consisted of PBMCs. Receptors originate from a woman aged 40 to 49 in good health. Some clones in this sample may be carry-over from other donors' samples.

This clone was detected a few times. Other nucleotide sequences from this sample produce the same CDR3. The chain recombines TRBV27 with TRBJ1-5; no reliable D call. The CDR3 extends over 16 amino acids. V was pared by 6 bases and J by 5 bases, with 20 bases between. Per germline, CDR1 MNHEY and CDR2 SMNVEV (reference sequence). CDR3 sequence reads: CASRPQAGRAHQPQHF. In DNA, the CDR3 is TGTGCCAGCAGACCCCAAGCGGGCCGGGCCCATCAGCCCCAGCATTTT.

V usage is TRBV18 and J usage is TRBJ2-2, with D perhaps matching TRBD2 (6 bases). The CDR3 is 15 residues long. The V gene's germline CDR1 is KGHSH and CDR2 LQKENI. The germline V and J ends were trimmed by 2 bases and 5 bases, with 12 bases remaining between them. In DNA form, the CDR3 reads TGTGCCAGCTCACCAGCCGGGAGCCGTACCGGGGAGCTGTTTTTT. Amino acids: CASSPAGSRTGELFF.

This chain uses TRBV30 with TRBJ1-1; tentative D call: TRBD1 (5 bases). Germline CDR1 and CDR2: GTSNPN and SVGIG (reference sequence). Trimming took 6 bases from V and 6 from J, leaving 20 bases between them. The CDR3 sequence is 14 residues long. The CDR3 coding sequence is TGTGCCTGCACCTCCCGGGACCTCAGGCCTGAAGCTTTCTTT. Protein sequence: CACTSRDLRPEAFF.

V is TRBV6-5 and J is TRBJ1-1; weak D call: TRBD1 (5 bases). CDR3 length: 13 amino acids. CDR1 and CDR2 from the germline V gene are MNHEY and SVGAGI. The V gene lost 0 bases and the J gene lost 11 bases, with 13 bases spanning the gap. For the CDR3, the DNA is TGTGCCAGCAGTTACTCGAAAGTGACAGCCGCTTTCTTT. Encoded protein: CASSYSKVTAAFF.

CDR3 bases: TGTGCCAGTAGTATTCCGTCAGGGAACTATGGCTACACCTTC. It specifies CASSIPSGNYGYTF. V gene TRBV19 combines with J gene TRBJ1-2; possible D gene TRBD1, 5 bases. Looked up from germline, CDR1 is LNHDA and CDR2 is SQIVND (reference sequence). Trimming left V 3 bases short and J 2 bases short, with 10 bases between. This CDR3 is 14 amino acids long. Together with reference TRBV19 and TRBJ1-2, the CDR3 gives the full variable domain: DGGITQSPKYLFRKEGQNVTLSCEQNLNHDAMYWYRQDPGQGLRLIYYSQIVNDFQKGDIAEGYSVSREKKESFPLTVTSAQKNPTAFYLCASSIPSGNYGYTFGSGTRLTVV.

This rearrangement joins TRBV9 to TRBJ2-7; TRBD2 might be the D (6 bases). The V end lost 3 bases, the J end lost 2 bases, and 18 bases lay between the germline ends. The germline CDR1 and CDR2 sequences are SGDLS and YYNGEE. This CDR3 is built from 16 residues. The CDR3 DNA is TGTGCCAGCAGCGACGGCGGGACGGTTATCGCCTACGAGCAGTACTTC. This sequence encodes CASSDGGTVIAYEQYF.

This clone was found once. The CDR3 here is CASSPLGPPYEQYF. The CDR3 DNA reads TGTGCCAGCTCACCACTCGGACCCCCCTACGAGCAGTACTTC. The chain is built from TRBV18 and TRBJ2-7; D call uncertain. CDR3 length: 14 residues. Germline CDR1 is KGHSH and CDR2 is LQKENI. V was pared by 1 base and J by 2 bases, with 9 bases between. The full variable domain, rest sourced from reference TRBV18 and TRBJ2-7, is NAGVMQNPRHLVRRRGQEARLRCSPMKGHSHVYWYRQLPEEGLKFMVYLQKENIIDESGMPKERFSAEFPKEGPSILRIQQVVRGDSAAYFCASSPLGPPYEQYFGPGTRLTVT.

The chain links TRBV25-1 to TRBJ1-2; D might be TRBD1 (5 bases). The CDR3 has 14 residues. In germline, CDR1 is MGHDK, CDR2 SYGVNS. Between the trimmed V and J ends, which lost 1 base and 8 bases, there was a span of 14 bases. This chain's CDR3 is CASSEFGGARGYTF. In DNA form, the CDR3 reads TGTGCCAGCAGTGAATTCGGAGGGGCTAGGGGCTACACCTTC.

This chain joins TRBV30 and TRBJ2-7; the D gene is possibly TRBD1 (7 bases). The V gene lost 4 bases and the J gene lost 9 bases, with 22 bases spanning the gap. Germline-derived CDR1 and CDR2 are GTSNPN and SVGIG (reference sequence). The CDR3 length is 14 residues. The CDR3 nucleotides read TGTGCCTGGAAAAGACAGGGAGGTACTCTTGGGCAGTACTTC. Its translation is CAWKRQGGTLGQYF.

The chain is built from TRBV9 and TRBJ2-2, with TRBD2 matching 9 bases. The CDR3 loop spans 16 amino acids. The V gene end was trimmed by 0 bases and the J gene end by 4 bases; junction bases not matched to a gene: 4. In germline, CDR1 is SGDLS, CDR2 YYNGEE. The CDR3 sequence: CASSVDGSGSTGELFF. The CDR3 DNA is TGTGCCAGCAGCGTAGACGGTAGCGGGAGCACCGGGGAGCTGTTTTTT.

J is TRBJ2-1 and V is TRBV18; 7 nucleotides line up with TRBD1. Germline loops: CDR1 KGHSH, CDR2 LQKENI. Trimming cost V 6 bases and J 6 bases; bases outside gene matches: 11. The CDR3 has 15 residues. DNA for the CDR3: TGTGCCAGCTCCCCTGACAGGGAAAGTCTCAATGAGCAGTTCTTC. It translates to CASSPDRESLNEQFF.

The CDR3 coding sequence is TGCGCCAGCAGCCCGATGCAGGGAAGAGAGACCCAGTACTTC. It yields the protein CASSPMQGRETQYF. This chain joins TRBV4-1 and TRBJ2-5; tentative D call: TRBD1 (5 bases). The CDR3 totals 14 residues. Germline V lookup: CDR1 MGHRA, CDR2 YSYEKL. The V end was cut by 4 bases, the J end by 4 bases, with 13 bases between.

This rearrangement joins TRBV19 to TRBJ2-1; D is possibly TRBD1 (6 bases). The ends were cut back, 5 bases at V and 10 bases at J, with 12 bases in the middle. This CDR3 contains 12 residues. Germline CDR1 and CDR2: LNHDA and SQIVND (reference sequence). The CDR3 here is CASSSFDREQFF. CDR3 sequence (DNA): TGTGCCAGTAGTTCCTTTGACAGGGAGCAGTTCTTC. The complete variable domain, with remaining parts taken from reference TRBV19 and TRBJ2-1, reads DGGITQSPKYLFRKEGQNVTLSCEQNLNHDAMYWYRQDPGQGLRLIYYSQIVNDFQKGDIAEGYSVSREKKESFPLTVTSAQKNPTAFYLCASSSFDREQFFGPGTRLTVL.

This clone has just a few counts. CDR3 residues: CASSLGRNQETQYF. Written as DNA, the CDR3 is TGCGCCAGCAGCTTGGGGAGGAACCAAGAGACCCAGTACTTC. The chain combines TRBV5-1 with TRBJ2-5, with a tentative D call TRBD2 (5 bases). Trimming cost V 0 bases and J 0 bases, with 6 bases left between them. Germline V lookup: CDR1 SGHRS, CDR2 YFSETQ. There are 14 residues in the CDR3.

The gene calls are TRBV7-2 and TRBJ2-7; the D is unclear. V dropped 1 base and J dropped 4 bases, with 20 bases sitting between them. The CDR3 totals 17 residues. Per germline, CDR1 SGHTA and CDR2 FQGNSA. CDR3 nucleotides: TGTGCCAGCAGCTTAGATTCCCCTAGGGCGGCGCCTTACGAGCAGTACTTC. Protein sequence: CASSLDSPRAAPYEQYF. Variable domain in full (rest from reference TRBV7-2 and TRBJ2-7): GAGVSQSPSNKVTEKGKDVELRCDPISGHTALYWYRQSLGQGLEFLIYFQGNSAPDKSGLPSDRFSAERTGGSVSTLTIQRTQQEDSAVYLCASSLDSPRAAPYEQYFGPGTRLTVT.

With regard to this clone: The sample carries other DNA sequences with the same CDR3. This sequence joins TRBV19 and TRBJ1-2, with 10 nucleotides matching TRBD1. This CDR3 is 13 amino acids long. Germline loops: CDR1 LNHDA, CDR2 SQIVND (reference sequence). V shed 3 bases, J shed 7 bases, and the junction held 2 bases outside the gene matches. The CDR3, as DNA: TGTGCCAGTAGTATGGGACAGGGGTTTGGCTACACCTTC. As protein: CASSMGQGFGYTF.

CDR3 DNA: TGTGCCAGTAGTAGCCACAGGGGTGGTACCCAGTACTTC. It encodes CASSSHRGGTQYF. V is TRBV19 and J is TRBJ2-5; TRBD1 matches 7 bases. Germline CDR1 LNHDA, CDR2 SQIVND (reference sequence). The CDR3 runs to 13 residues. The junction had 7 bases not matched to a gene; V was cut back by 4 bases and J by 8 bases.

The V and J genes are TRBV28 and TRBJ2-3, with TRBD2 identical over 9 bases. The trim removed 5 bases at V and 3 bases at J, leaving 6 bases unmatched. The CDR3 sequence is 15 residues long. Germline lookup yields CDR1 MDHEN and CDR2 SYDVKM. CDR3 DNA sequence: TGTGCCAGCAGTACGTTTAGCGGGAGTACAGATACGCAGTATTTT. It is translated as CASSTFSGSTDTQYF.

This clone was counted a few times. The chain couples TRBV20-1 to TRBJ1-1, with TRBD1 as a possible D gene (5 bases). The CDR3 has 11 amino acids. Germline V lookup: CDR1 DFQATT, CDR2 SNEGSKA (reference sequence). Deletions cut 2 bases from V and 7 bases from J, with 8 bases between. The CDR3 loop is CSARRGGEAFF. In nucleotides, the CDR3 is TGCAGTGCTAGACGGGGGGGTGAAGCTTTCTTT.

The rearrangement links TRBV7-2 to TRBJ2-7; TRBD1 might be the D (6 bases). From germline, CDR1 is SGHTA and CDR2 FQGNSA. The CDR3 sequence is 13 residues long. V gave up 3 bases and J gave up 6 bases, with 12 bases separating them. The CDR3 region has the DNA TGTGCCAGCAGCTTCGAACAGGGACGCGAGCAGTACTTC. Translation: CASSFEQGREQYF.

This chain connects TRBV2 to TRBJ2-3; D remains ambiguous. CDR1 and CDR2 (germline): SNHLY, FYNNEI. The CDR3 totals 15 residues. V lost 1 base, J lost 0 bases, and 8 bases lay in between. This CDR3 is CASSEGPGSTDTQYF. The DNA of the CDR3 is TGTGCCAGCAGTGAAGGTCCAGGTAGCACAGATACGCAGTATTTT.

CDR3 DNA sequence: TGTGCCAGCAGCCCCGTACCGGGGCCGGAGCAGTACTTC. Translating it yields CASSPVPGPEQYF. V and J are TRBV6-5 and TRBJ2-7; either TRBD1 or TRBD2 may supply D (5 bases each). V lost 6 bases and J 7 bases, leaving 16 bases between the germline ends. The CDR3 extends over 13 amino acids. Germline CDR1 is MNHEY and CDR2 is SVGAGI.